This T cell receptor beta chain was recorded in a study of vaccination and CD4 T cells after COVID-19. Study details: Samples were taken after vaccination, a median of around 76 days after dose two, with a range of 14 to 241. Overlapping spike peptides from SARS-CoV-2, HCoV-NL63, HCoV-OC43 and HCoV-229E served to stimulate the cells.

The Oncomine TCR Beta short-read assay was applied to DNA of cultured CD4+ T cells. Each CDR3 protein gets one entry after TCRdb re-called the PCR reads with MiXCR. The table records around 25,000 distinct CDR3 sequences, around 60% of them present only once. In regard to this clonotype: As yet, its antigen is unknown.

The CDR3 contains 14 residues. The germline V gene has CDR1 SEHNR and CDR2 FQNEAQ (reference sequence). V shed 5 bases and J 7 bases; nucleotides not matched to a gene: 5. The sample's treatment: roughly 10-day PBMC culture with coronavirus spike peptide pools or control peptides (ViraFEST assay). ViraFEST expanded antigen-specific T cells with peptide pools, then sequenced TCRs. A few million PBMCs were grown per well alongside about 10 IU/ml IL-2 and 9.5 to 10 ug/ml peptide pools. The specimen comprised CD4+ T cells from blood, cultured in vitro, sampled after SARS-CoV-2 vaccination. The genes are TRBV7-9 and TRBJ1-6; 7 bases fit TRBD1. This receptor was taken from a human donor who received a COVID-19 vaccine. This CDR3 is CASSIQGGNSPLHF. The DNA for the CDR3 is TGTGCCAGCAGCATCCAGGGGGGAAATTCACCCCTCCACTTT.